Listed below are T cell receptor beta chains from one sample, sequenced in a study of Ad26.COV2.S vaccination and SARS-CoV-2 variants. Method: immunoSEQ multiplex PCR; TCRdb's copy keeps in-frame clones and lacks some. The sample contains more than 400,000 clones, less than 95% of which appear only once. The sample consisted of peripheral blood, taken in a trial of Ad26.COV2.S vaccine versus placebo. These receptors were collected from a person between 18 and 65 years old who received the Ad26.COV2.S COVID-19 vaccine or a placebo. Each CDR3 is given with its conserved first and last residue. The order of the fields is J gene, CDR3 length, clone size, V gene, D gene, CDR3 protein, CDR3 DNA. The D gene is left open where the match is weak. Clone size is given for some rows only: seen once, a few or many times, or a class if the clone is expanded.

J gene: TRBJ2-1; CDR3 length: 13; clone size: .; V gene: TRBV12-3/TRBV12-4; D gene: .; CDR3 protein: CASSPGNFGEQFF; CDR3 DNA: TGTGCCAGCAGCCCCGGTAATTTTGGTGAGCAGTTCTTC
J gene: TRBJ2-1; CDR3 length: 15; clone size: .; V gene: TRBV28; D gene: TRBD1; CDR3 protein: CASRNYRGSYNEQFF; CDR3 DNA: TGTGCCAGCAGAAATTACAGGGGTTCCTACAATGAGCAGTTCTTC
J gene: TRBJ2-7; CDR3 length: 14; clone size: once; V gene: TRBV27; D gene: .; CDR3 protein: CASSFSGRDYEQYF; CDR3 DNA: TGTGCCAGCAGTTTTAGCGGCCGTGACTACGAGCAGTACTTC
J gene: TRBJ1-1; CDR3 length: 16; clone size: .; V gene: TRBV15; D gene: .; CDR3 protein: CATSRGGGGMNTEAFF; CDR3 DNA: TGTGCCACCAGCAGAGGGGGAGGGGGGATGAACACTGAAGCTTTCTTT
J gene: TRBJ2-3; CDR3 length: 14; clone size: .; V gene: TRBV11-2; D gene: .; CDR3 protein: CASSQHREGDTQYF; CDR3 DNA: TGTGCCAGCAGCCAACACAGGGAAGGTGATACGCAGTATTTT
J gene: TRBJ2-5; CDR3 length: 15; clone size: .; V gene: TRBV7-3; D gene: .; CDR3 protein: CASSPGGGNQETQYF; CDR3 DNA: TGTGCCAGCAGCCCAGGTGGCGGGAACCAAGAGACCCAGTACTTC
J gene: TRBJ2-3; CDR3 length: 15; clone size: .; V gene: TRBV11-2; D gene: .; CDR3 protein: CASSPTRGGGDTQYF; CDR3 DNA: TGTGCCAGCAGCCCCACTCGGGGTGGAGGAGATACGCAGTATTTT
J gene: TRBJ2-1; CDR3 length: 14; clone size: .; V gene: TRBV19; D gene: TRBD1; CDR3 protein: CASSIGRTGRDQFF; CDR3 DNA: TGTGCCAGTAGTATAGGGAGGACAGGGCGCGATCAGTTCTTC
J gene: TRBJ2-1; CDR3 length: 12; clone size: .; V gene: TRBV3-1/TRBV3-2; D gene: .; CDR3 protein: CASSLGTPAQFF; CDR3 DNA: TGTGCCAGCAGCCTCGGGACTCCTGCCCAGTTCTTC
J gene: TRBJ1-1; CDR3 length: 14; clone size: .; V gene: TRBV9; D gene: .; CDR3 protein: CASGPTNSYTEAFF; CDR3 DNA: TGTGCCAGCGGCCCCACCAACAGCTACACTGAAGCTTTCTTT
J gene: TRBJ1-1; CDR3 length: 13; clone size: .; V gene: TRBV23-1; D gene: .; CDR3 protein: CASCHFGGAEAFF; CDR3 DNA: TGCGCCAGCTGCCACTTTGGGGGGGCTGAAGCTTTCTTT
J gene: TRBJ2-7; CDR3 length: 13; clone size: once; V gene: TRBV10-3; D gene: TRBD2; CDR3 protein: CALRGDGSYEQYF; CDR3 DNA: TGTGCCCTCCGGGGGGACGGCTCCTACGAGCAGTACTTC
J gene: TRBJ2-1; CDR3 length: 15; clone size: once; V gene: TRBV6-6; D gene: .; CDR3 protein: CASSYSSDLGGRKFF; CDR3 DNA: TGTGCCAGCAGTTACTCCTCCGATTTAGGGGGGCGTAAGTTCTTC
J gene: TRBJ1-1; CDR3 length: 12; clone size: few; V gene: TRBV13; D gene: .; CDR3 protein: CASFQAGTEAFF; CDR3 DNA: TGTGCCAGCTTTCAGGCAGGCACTGAAGCTTTCTTT
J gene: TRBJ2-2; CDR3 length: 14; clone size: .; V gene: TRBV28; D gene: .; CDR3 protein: CASSSGSFAGELFF; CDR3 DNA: TGTGCCAGCAGTTCCGGGAGCTTCGCCGGGGAGCTGTTTTTT
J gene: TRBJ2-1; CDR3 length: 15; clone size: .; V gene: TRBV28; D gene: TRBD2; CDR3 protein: CASSLAGGPINEQFF; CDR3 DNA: TGTGCCAGCAGTTTAGCGGGAGGGCCGATCAATGAGCAGTTCTTC
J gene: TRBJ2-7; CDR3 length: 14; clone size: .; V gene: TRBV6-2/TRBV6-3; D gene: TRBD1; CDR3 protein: CASSYGTGGLEQYF; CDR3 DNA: TGTGCCAGCAGTTACGGGACAGGGGGCCTCGAGCAGTACTTC
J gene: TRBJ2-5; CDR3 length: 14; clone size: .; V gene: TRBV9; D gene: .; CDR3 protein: CASSVDSYQETQYF; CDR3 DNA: TGTGCCAGCAGCGTCGACAGTTACCAAGAGACCCAGTACTTC
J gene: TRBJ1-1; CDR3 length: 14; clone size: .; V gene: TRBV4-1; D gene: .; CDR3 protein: CASSQDGSGAEAFF; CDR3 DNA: TGCGCCAGCAGCCAAGACGGATCAGGGGCTGAAGCTTTCTTT
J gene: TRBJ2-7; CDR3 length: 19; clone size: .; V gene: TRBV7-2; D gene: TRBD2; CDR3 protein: CASSLGVRGLAGGAYEQYF; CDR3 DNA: TGTGCCAGCAGCTTAGGAGTCAGGGGGCTAGCGGGAGGGGCCTACGAGCAGTACTTC
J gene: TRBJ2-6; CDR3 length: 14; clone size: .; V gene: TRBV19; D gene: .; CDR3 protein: CASSDSSGANVLTF; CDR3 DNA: TGTGCCAGTAGCGACAGCTCTGGGGCCAACGTCCTGACTTTC
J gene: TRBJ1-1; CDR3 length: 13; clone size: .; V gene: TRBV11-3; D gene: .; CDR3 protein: CASSLDGQTEAFF; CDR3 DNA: TGTGCCAGCAGCTTAGATGGGCAGACCGAAGCTTTCTTT
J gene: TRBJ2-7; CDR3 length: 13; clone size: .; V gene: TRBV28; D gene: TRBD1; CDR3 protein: CASSPRTGNEQYF; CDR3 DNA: TGTGCCAGCAGTCCCCGGACAGGGAACGAGCAGTACTTC
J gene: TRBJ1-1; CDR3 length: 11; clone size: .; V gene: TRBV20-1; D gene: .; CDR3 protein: CSARMGTEAFF; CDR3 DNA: TGCAGTGCTAGAATGGGAACTGAAGCTTTCTTT
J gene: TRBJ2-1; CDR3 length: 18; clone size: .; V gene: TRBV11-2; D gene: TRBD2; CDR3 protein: CASSLGSGLAGGIDEQFF; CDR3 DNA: TGTGCCAGCAGCTTAGGATCGGGACTAGCGGGAGGTATCGATGAGCAGTTCTTC
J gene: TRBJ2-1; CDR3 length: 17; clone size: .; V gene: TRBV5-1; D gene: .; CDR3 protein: CASSFSSERSFYNEQFF; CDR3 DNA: TGCGCCAGCAGCTTTAGTAGCGAACGATCCTTTTACAATGAGCAGTTCTTC
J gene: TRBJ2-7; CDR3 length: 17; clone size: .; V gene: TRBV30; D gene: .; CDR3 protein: CAWSDQYRDTHSYEQYF; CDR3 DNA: TGTGCCTGGAGTGACCAATACCGGGACACCCACTCCTACGAGCAGTACTTC
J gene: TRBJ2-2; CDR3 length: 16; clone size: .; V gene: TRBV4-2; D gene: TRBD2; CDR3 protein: CASSLGLAGEAGELFF; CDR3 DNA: TGTGCCAGCAGCCTGGGACTAGCGGGAGAGGCCGGGGAGCTGTTTTTT
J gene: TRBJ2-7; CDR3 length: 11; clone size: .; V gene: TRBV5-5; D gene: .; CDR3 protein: CASTASYEQYF; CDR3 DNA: TGTGCCAGCACCGCGTCCTACGAGCAGTACTTC
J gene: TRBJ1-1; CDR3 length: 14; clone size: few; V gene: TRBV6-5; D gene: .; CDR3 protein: CASSRGGMNTEAFF; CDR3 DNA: TGTGCCAGCAGTCGAGGGGGGATGAACACTGAAGCTTTCTTT
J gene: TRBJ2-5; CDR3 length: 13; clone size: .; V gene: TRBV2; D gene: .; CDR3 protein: CASTPGRLETQYF; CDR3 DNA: TGTGCCAGCACGCCGGGCCGCTTGGAGACCCAGTACTTC
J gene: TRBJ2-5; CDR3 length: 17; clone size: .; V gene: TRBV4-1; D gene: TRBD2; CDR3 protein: CASSQDLTSGSFETQYF; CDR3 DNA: TGCGCCAGCAGCCAAGATCTAACTAGCGGGAGTTTTGAGACCCAGTACTTC
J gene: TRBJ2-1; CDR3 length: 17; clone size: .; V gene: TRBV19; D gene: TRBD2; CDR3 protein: CASSIFLAGGAYNEQFF; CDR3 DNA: TGTGCCAGTAGTATATTTCTAGCGGGGGGGGCCTACAATGAGCAGTTCTTC
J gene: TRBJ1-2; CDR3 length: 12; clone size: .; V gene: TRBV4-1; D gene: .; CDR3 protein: CASSQVNYGYTF; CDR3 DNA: TGCGCCAGCAGCCAAGTAAACTATGGCTACACCTTC
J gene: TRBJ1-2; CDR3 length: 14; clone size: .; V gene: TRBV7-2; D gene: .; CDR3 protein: CASSLGRGVDGYTF; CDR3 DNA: TGTGCCAGCAGCTTAGGCAGGGGAGTTGATGGCTACACCTTC
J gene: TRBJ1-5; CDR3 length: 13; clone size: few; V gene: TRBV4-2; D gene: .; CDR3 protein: CASSRDTDQPQHF; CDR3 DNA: TGTGCCAGCAGCCGCGACACGGATCAGCCCCAGCATTTT
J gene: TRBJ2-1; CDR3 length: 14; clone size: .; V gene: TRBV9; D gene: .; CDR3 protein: CASSARGNNNEQFF; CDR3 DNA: TGTGCCAGCAGCGCGAGGGGGAATAACAATGAGCAGTTCTTC
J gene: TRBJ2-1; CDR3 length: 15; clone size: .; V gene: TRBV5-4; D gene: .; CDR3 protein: CASRPPGISYNEQFF; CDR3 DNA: TGTGCCAGCAGGCCGCCGGGAATCTCCTACAATGAGCAGTTCTTC
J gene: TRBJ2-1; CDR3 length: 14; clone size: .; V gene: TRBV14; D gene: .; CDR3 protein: CASSPRDNYNEQFF; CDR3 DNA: TGTGCCAGCAGCCCTCGGGACAACTACAATGAGCAGTTCTTC
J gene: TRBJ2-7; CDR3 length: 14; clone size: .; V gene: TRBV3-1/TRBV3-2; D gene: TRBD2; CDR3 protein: CASSPRLAEYEQYF; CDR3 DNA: TGTGCCAGCAGCCCCCGCCTAGCGGAATACGAGCAGTACTTC
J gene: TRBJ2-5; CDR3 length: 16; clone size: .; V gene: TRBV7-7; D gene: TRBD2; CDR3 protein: CASSLLAGGPQETQYF; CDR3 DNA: TGTGCCAGCAGCTTACTAGCGGGAGGGCCTCAGGAGACCCAGTACTTC
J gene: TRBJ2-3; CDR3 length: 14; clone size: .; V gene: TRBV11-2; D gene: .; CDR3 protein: CASSSRDSTDTQYF; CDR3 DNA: TGTGCCAGCAGCTCCCGGGACAGCACAGATACGCAGTATTTT